This is a list of T cell receptor beta chains from one sample in a study of T cell changes during pregnancy in multiple sclerosis. The protocol was immunoSEQ multiplex PCR, while the TCRdb copy is restricted to in-frame clones and leaves out a portion. Of 40,000 or so clones listed, about 94% are singletons. Sequences were derived from CD8+ T cells from peripheral blood mononuclear cells, sampled in the third trimester of pregnancy. Receptor source: a female donor with multiple sclerosis, enrolled in a pregnancy study. Each CDR3 is given with its conserved first and last residue. Fields, in order: V gene, clone size, J gene, D gene, CDR3 DNA, CDR3 protein. D genes are given only for firm matches. A clone size is listed for some rows: how often the clone was seen (once, few, many), or a class if it is expanded.

>TRBV19|NA|TRBJ1-1|NA
TGTGCCAGTAGTATTATCCGGGGGGACGAAGCTTTCTTT
CASSIIRGDEAFF
>TRBV20-1|NA|TRBJ2-1|NA
TGCAGTGCTAGCATTAGTGAGCAGTTCTTC
CSASISEQFF
>TRBV29-1|NA|TRBJ2-1|TRBD1
TGCAGCGTTGAAGGAGAGCGGGACAGGGGCTACAATGAGCAGTTCTTC
CSVEGERDRGYNEQFF
>TRBV7-3|once|TRBJ2-1|NA
TGTGCCAGCAGCTTAGCGGTGAGCTCCTACAATGAGCAGTTCTTC
CASSLAVSSYNEQFF
>TRBV27|few|TRBJ1-2|TRBD1
TGTGCCAGCAGTTTATGGAGGACAGGGGTATCTGGCTACACCTTC
CASSLWRTGVSGYTF
>TRBV7-6|NA|TRBJ2-7|NA
TGTGCCAGCAGCCAAGTCGGGGGCGAGCAGTACTTC
CASSQVGGEQYF
>TRBV19|NA|TRBJ2-5|NA
TGTGCCAGTAGTATGAGGGCGTCAGAGACCCAGTACTTC
CASSMRASETQYF
>TRBV27|NA|TRBJ2-7|TRBD1
TGTGCCAGCCGCCAGGGCGGACTCGAGGGGGCGCGTGAGCAGTACTTC
CASRQGGLEGAREQYF
>TRBV5-6|NA|TRBJ2-1|TRBD2
TGTGCCAGCAGCCCTGCTAGCGGGAGGGCAAATGAGCAGTTCTTC
CASSPASGRANEQFF
>TRBV27|once|TRBJ1-2|NA
TGTGCCAGCAGGGGTTCGGGGGGCCACTATGGCTACACCTTC
CASRGSGGHYGYTF
>TRBV19|NA|TRBJ1-2|NA
TGTGCCAGTACAGCGCAGCGTCAGATCGCTAGTGGCTACACCTTC
CASTAQRQIASGYTF
>TRBV2|once|TRBJ2-1|NA
TGTGCCAGCGGGTGGTTGAGTCAGGACAATGAGCAGTTCTTC
CASGWLSQDNEQFF
>TRBV6-6|NA|TRBJ1-1|NA
TGTGCCAGTCGGGACACTGAAGCTTTCTTT
CASRDTEAFF
>TRBV19|NA|TRBJ2-4|NA
TGTGCCAGTACTCCCTTGGGGAGGAGCGCGAACCAAGCCAAAAACATTCAGTACTTC
CASTPLGRSANQAKNIQYF
>TRBV4-3|NA|TRBJ2-1|NA
TGCGCCAGCAGCCTATTAATTACTAGCTCGTCGTACAATGAGCAGTTCTTC
CASSLLITSSSYNEQFF
>TRBV2|NA|TRBJ2-1|TRBD2
TGTGCCAGCGGGATAGCGGGAGGTTACAATGAGCAGTTCTTC
CASGIAGGYNEQFF
>TRBV19|few|TRBJ1-2|TRBD1
TGTGCCAGTAGTAGGGGACAGGGATCTGGCTACACCTTC
CASSRGQGSGYTF
>TRBV27|NA|TRBJ2-5|NA
TGTGCCAGCAGTTTGGTGGGAGTTGGGCAGACCCAGTACTTC
CASSLVGVGQTQYF
>TRBV7-2|NA|TRBJ1-5|TRBD1
TGTGCCAGCAGCGAACAGGGGGCTCTCAATCAGCCCCAGCATTTT
CASSEQGALNQPQHF
>TRBV7-9|NA|TRBJ2-7|TRBD1
TGTGCCAGCAGCTCCTGGACAGGGAACTCCTACGAGCAGTACTTC
CASSSWTGNSYEQYF
>TRBV29-1|NA|TRBJ2-7|TRBD1
TGCAGCGGCGGGGACAGGGGGTCTTTCGAGCAGTACTTC
CSGGDRGSFEQYF
>TRBV6-5|NA|TRBJ1-1|NA
TGTGCCAGCAGTTACGGGCCGAACACTGAAGCTTTCTTT
CASSYGPNTEAFF
>TRBV4-3|once|TRBJ2-1|NA
TGCGCCAGCAGCCAAGGTGGGGACACCCTAAATGAGCAGTTCTTC
CASSQGGDTLNEQFF
>TRBV4-2|NA|TRBJ1-2|NA
TGTGCCAGCAGCCAGAACACGAAAGGCTACACCTTC
CASSQNTKGYTF
>TRBV27|NA|TRBJ2-5|NA
TGTGCCAGCAGTTTATCGATAAACACCGTCCAGGAGACCCAGTACTTC
CASSLSINTVQETQYF
>TRBV27|NA|TRBJ2-7|NA
TGTGCCAGCAGTTTTAGTAGTTCTTACGAGCAGTACTTC
CASSFSSSYEQYF
>TRBV7-9|NA|TRBJ1-1|NA
TGTGCCAGCAGCTTATCCGACGGGGGGGACACTGAAGCTTTCTTT
CASSLSDGGDTEAFF
>TRBV13|NA|TRBJ1-4|TRBD1
TGTGCCAGCAGCTTAGGCGACAGGGATGAAAAACTGTTTTTT
CASSLGDRDEKLFF
>TRBV2|NA|TRBJ2-1|NA
TGTGCCAGCGCCAGGACAGCCAACAATGAGCAGTTCTTC
CASARTANNEQFF
>TRBV28|NA|TRBJ2-7|TRBD2
TGTGCCAGCAGTTTAGGACTAGCGGGAGAGTACGAGCAGTACTTC
CASSLGLAGEYEQYF
>TRBV7-9|NA|TRBJ2-3|TRBD2
TGTGCCAGCAGCCCTTCGGGAGGGACAGATACGCAGTATTTT
CASSPSGGTDTQYF
>TRBV2|NA|TRBJ2-1|TRBD2
TGTGCCAGCAAGACGGGCACTAGCGGGAGCGTCCGCTCCTACAATGAGCAGTTCTTC
CASKTGTSGSVRSYNEQFF
>TRBV30|NA|TRBJ1-5|NA
TGTGCCTGGAGTGACCCGGGAGGGGCTCAGCCCCAGCATTTT
CAWSDPGGAQPQHF
>TRBV11-3|NA|TRBJ2-7|NA
TGTGCCAGCAGCTTCCCGGGACTGAGCTACGAGCAGTACTTC
CASSFPGLSYEQYF
>TRBV27|NA|TRBJ1-5|TRBD1
TGTGCCAGCAGTACACAGGGGGTACTCAATCAGCCCCAGCATTTT
CASSTQGVLNQPQHF
>TRBV7-9|NA|TRBJ2-1|NA
TGTGCCAGCAGCAAAACGGACGGGGGAGTAGGCAATGAGCAGTTCTTC
CASSKTDGGVGNEQFF